This T cell receptor beta chain was recovered during a study of regulatory T cells in long-lasting Graves disease. Time point meaning: persistent/refractory GD, antithyroid drugs over 5 years with positive TRAb. PBMCs provided the RNA from which the TCR library was made. Recruitment took place at an endocrinology department in Xi'an, China. A blood draw put approximately 9 milliliters of peripheral blood into EDTA tubes. CDR3 regions were amplified by Arm-PCR using iRepertoire HTBI primers to build TCR beta libraries. MiXCR, run by TCRdb on the multiplex PCR reads, gives a single entry per CDR3 protein. The table shows around 510,000 distinct CDR3 sequences, with less than 25% occurring only once. This clonotype has a count of ten or more. Its antigen remains unknown. Study-wide points: Because few samples were included, accuracy may have been lower. New patients shared 800 to 1,000 public clonotypes, and persistent patients shared more, with around 2,600.

Sequenced here: peripheral blood mononuclear cells (PBMCs), sampled when the disease was refractory, from a patient treated with antithyroid drugs. The receptor was derived from a female donor with Graves disease.

The CDR3 loop reads CASSYSKTLEQYF. DNA for the CDR3: TGTGCCAGCAGTTACTCGAAAACCCTGGAGCAGTACTTC. This chain connects TRBV6-5 to TRBJ2-7; D unresolved. CDR3 length equals 13 residues. Germline V CDR1 and CDR2: MNHEY, SVGAGI. The ends were cut back, 0 bases at V and 7 bases at J, with 10 bases in the middle.